This entry lists 27 T cell receptor beta chains sequenced from one sample in a study of Graves' ophthalmopathy and Graves' hyperthyroidism. Investigators amplified TCR beta CDR3 regions from RNA transcripts. The library came from an HTBI-primed first-round RT-PCR and a second-round multiplex PCR. One entry per CDR3 protein results from TCRdb running MiXCR on the multiplex PCR reads. The sample includes approximately 640,000 distinct CDR3 sequences, approximately 39% seen only once; the top ten take roughly 3%. Sequencing was done on a sample of peripheral blood. The receptors were gathered from an adult man with Graves' ophthalmopathy.

The chain couples TRBV15 to TRBJ2-5, with 14 positions matching TRBD2. J was trimmed by 0 bases and V by 5 bases; bases with no gene match: 8. Germline-derived CDR1 and CDR2 are LNHNV and YYDKDF (reference sequence). The CDR3 consists of 18 residues. The CDR3 reads CATSPRTSGGSYQETQYF. CDR3 in DNA: TGTGCCACCAGCCCTCGGACTAGCGGGGGGTCCTACCAAGAGACCCAGTACTTC.

This clonotype was counted only a few times. The chain is built from TRBV9 and TRBJ2-7, with 13 bases lining up with TRBD2. Germline assignment: CDR1 SGDLS and CDR2 YYNGEE. The CDR3 consists of 14 residues. V dropped 3 bases and J dropped 11; count of bases not matched to a gene: 8. The CDR3 nucleotides are TGTGCCAGCAGCGGGGGACTAGCGGGACAAAAGAAGTACTTC. As protein: CASSGGLAGQKKYF. The full variable domain, with the rest looked up from reference TRBV9 and TRBJ2-7, is DSGVTQTPKHLITATGQRVTLRCSPRSGDLSVYWYQQSLDQGLQFLIQYYNGEERAKGNILERFSAQQFPDLHSELNLSSLELGDSALYFCASSGGLAGQKKYFGPGTRLTVT.

Remarks on this clonotype: This sequence may be a read error, since a much larger clone differs from it by one base. The chain recombines TRBV6-5 with TRBJ2-7; no definite D call. Trimming took 5 bases from V and 3 from J, leaving 11 bases between them. The CDR3 is 13 amino acids. CDR1 is MNHEY and CDR2 is SVGAGI in the germline V gene. The CDR3 sequence is CASSSMPHYEQYF. The CDR3, as DNA: TGTGCCAGCAGTAGCATGCCTCACTACGAGCAGTACTTC.

This clonotype has at least ten counts. This chain uses TRBV24-1 with TRBJ2-7; tentatively, D is TRBD2 (5 bases). Trimming shortened V by 9 bases and J by 8 bases, and 13 bases separated the two germline ends. CDR3 length: 11 amino acids. Per germline, CDR1 KGHDR and CDR2 SFDVKD. Written as DNA, the CDR3 is TGTGCCACCGGTGCGGAGGAAAAGCAGTACTTC. Translated, it gives CATGAEEKQYF.

This clonotype was observed a single time. The rearrangement links TRBV15 to TRBJ2-5; D may be TRBD2 (6 bases). CDR1 is LNHNV and CDR2 is YYDKDF in the germline V gene (reference sequence). Trimming removed 1 base at V and 7 bases at J, with 13 bases between. The CDR3 is 14 amino acids. Here the CDR3 reads CATSRGSLGGTQYF. The CDR3 DNA sequence: TGTGCCACCAGCAGAGGTTCCCTGGGAGGGACCCAGTACTTC.

The sample holds a few counts of this clonotype. J is TRBJ2-2 and V is TRBV2; the match to TRBD2 covers 7 bases. V dropped 6 bases and J dropped 4; count of bases not matched to a gene: 14. There are 17 residues in the CDR3. Germline CDR1 is SNHLY and CDR2 is FYNNEI. CDR3 bases: TGTGCCAGCAGACGGACGGGGACTATCGCGGGCACCGGGGAGCTGTTTTTT. It yields the protein CASRRTGTIAGTGELFF.

This clonotype was counted only a few times. The chain has TRBV10-3 and TRBJ1-5, with 7 bases lining up with TRBD1. The CDR3 is 13 residues long. V gave up 10 bases and J gave up 0 bases; unmatched junction bases: 3. From germline, CDR1 is ENHRY and CDR2 SYGVKD. Here the CDR3 DNA reads TGTGCCAGCGACAGGGTTAGCAATCAGCCCCAGCATTTT. Translated: CASDRVSNQPQHF.

V is TRBV11-3 and J is TRBJ2-5; 9 positions match TRBD1. Germline assignment: CDR1 SGHNT and CDR2 YENEEA. The CDR3 covers 14 residues. The junction had 6 bases not matched to a gene; V was cut back by 5 bases and J by 5 bases. The CDR3 loop is CASSLQGAYETQYF. DNA of the CDR3: TGTGCCAGCAGCCTACAGGGGGCCTACGAGACCCAGTACTTC.

This clonotype has just a few counts. This chain uses TRBV13 with TRBJ2-7; 9 bases map to TRBD1. CDR3 length: 16 residues. Losses at the gene ends were 1 base for V and 5 bases for J; bases not matched to a gene: 9. Per the germline V gene, CDR1 is PRHDT and CDR2 is FYEKMQ (reference sequence). CDR3 amino acids: CASSLAVGTGLNEQYF. In DNA form, the CDR3 reads TGTGCCAGCAGCTTAGCTGTCGGGACAGGGCTAAACGAGCAGTACTTC.

This clonotype has a count of ten or more. The chain employs TRBV7-9 and TRBJ1-2; tentatively, D is TRBD1 (5 bases). Germline V gene lookup returns CDR1 SEHNR and CDR2 FQNEAQ (reference sequence). This CDR3 contains 14 residues. V dropped 1 base and J dropped 6 bases, with 12 bases sitting between them. CDR3 region: CASSLGVRGDGYTF. As DNA, the CDR3 is TGTGCCAGCAGCTTAGGGGTTAGGGGAGATGGCTACACCTTC. Drawing the rest from reference TRBV7-9 and TRBJ1-2, the complete variable domain is DTGVSQNPRHKITKRGQNVTFRCDPISEHNRLYWYRQTLGQGPEFLTYFQNEAQLEKSRLLSDRFSAERPKGSFSTLEIQRTEQGDSAMYLCASSLGVRGDGYTFGSGTRLTVV.

At least ten counts were recorded for this clonotype. This chain links TRBV19 with TRBJ1-5; the D gene is possibly TRBD1 (6 bases). Germline lookup yields CDR1 LNHDA and CDR2 SQIVND (reference sequence). Trimming removed 5 bases from V and 4 bases from J, with 12 bases in between. The CDR3 loop spans 14 amino acids. The CDR3 here is CASSYQGGNQPQHF. CDR3 DNA sequence: TGTGCCAGTAGTTACCAAGGGGGTAATCAGCCCCAGCATTTT.

This clonotype was observed many times. V gene TRBV10-3 combines with J gene TRBJ2-7; D is unresolved. The ends were cut back, 2 bases at V and 1 base at J, with 15 bases in the middle. CDR3 length: 16 amino acids. Germline assignment: CDR1 ENHRY and CDR2 SYGVKD. For the CDR3, the DNA is TGTGCCATCAGTGAGCAGCCGGTGGGTAATTCCTACGAGCAGTACTTC. Protein sequence: CAISEQPVGNSYEQYF.

This clonotype was recorded many times. The chain carries TRBV7-9 and TRBJ2-5; the match to TRBD2 covers 10 bases. V lost 2 bases to trimming and J lost 0 bases; unmatched junction nucleotides: 9. From germline, CDR1 is SEHNR and CDR2 FQNEAQ (reference sequence). The CDR3 sequence is 18 residues long. The CDR3 sequence is CASSLSEGLAVYQETQYF. DNA for the CDR3: TGTGCCAGCAGCTTATCTGAAGGACTAGCGGTGTACCAAGAGACCCAGTACTTC. The full variable domain, in which reference TRBV7-9 and TRBJ2-5 provide the parts outside the CDR3, is DTGVSQNPRHKITKRGQNVTFRCDPISEHNRLYWYRQTLGQGPEFLTYFQNEAQLEKSRLLSDRFSAERPKGSFSTLEIQRTEQGDSAMYLCASSLSEGLAVYQETQYFGPGTRLLVL.

This clonotype was counted ten times or more. The chain joins TRBV7-2 to TRBJ2-7, with a tentative D call TRBD1 (6 bases). V lost 4 bases, J lost 5 bases, and 18 bases lay in between. The germline V gene encodes CDR1 SGHTA and CDR2 FQGNSA. This CDR3 spans 15 amino acids. DNA for the CDR3: TGTGCCAGCAGCTCAAAGCAGGGAACAGGGCACGAGCAGTACTTC. It encodes CASSSKQGTGHEQYF.

In this sample, this clonotype turned up many times. This chain links TRBV19 with TRBJ1-1, with a tentative D call TRBD1 (5 bases). This CDR3 is 12 amino acids long. V gave up 5 bases and J gave up 8 bases, with 12 bases separating them. Germline assignment: CDR1 LNHDA and CDR2 SQIVND (reference sequence). The DNA of the CDR3 is TGTGCCAGTAGTCACGGGGCAGGGGAAGCTTTCTTT. It specifies CASSHGAGEAFF. Supplemented by reference TRBV19 and TRBJ1-1, the full variable domain reads DGGITQSPKYLFRKEGQNVTLSCEQNLNHDAMYWYRQDPGQGLRLIYYSQIVNDFQKGDIAEGYSVSREKKESFPLTVTSAQKNPTAFYLCASSHGAGEAFFGQGTRLTVV.

This clonotype was found many times. The chain uses TRBV2 and TRBJ1-5; the D is unclear. V dropped 4 bases and J dropped 7 bases, with 11 bases sitting between them. Germline V gives CDR1 SNHLY, CDR2 FYNNEI. CDR3 length: 13 amino acids. The CDR3 protein is CASSGGGRQPQHF. CDR3 nucleotides: TGTGCCAGCAGTGGGGGAGGTCGGCAGCCCCAGCATTTT.

V usage is TRBV6-2 or TRBV6-3 and J usage is TRBJ2-7, with D unresolved. The CDR3 is 12 residues long. Germline CDR1 reads MNHEY; CDR2 reads SVGEGT. Between the trimmed V and J ends, which lost 7 bases and 2 bases, there was a span of 9 bases. CDR3 sequence reads: CASKSAAYEQYF. As DNA, the CDR3 is TGTGCCAGCAAGTCCGCAGCCTACGAGCAGTACTTC.

The chain carries TRBV5-1 and TRBJ2-5; D is possibly TRBD2 (6 bases). This CDR3 region has 16 residues. Trimming cost V 0 bases and J 0 bases, with 12 bases left between them. The germline V gene encodes CDR1 SGHRS and CDR2 YFSETQ. This CDR3 is CASSLGIGGYQETQYF. As DNA, the CDR3 is TGCGCCAGCAGCTTGGGAATTGGAGGGTACCAAGAGACCCAGTACTTC.

The chain carries TRBV2 and TRBJ1-4; D remains ambiguous. This CDR3 has 13 amino acids. The germline V gene has CDR1 SNHLY and CDR2 FYNNEI. V lost 4 bases and J lost 4, with 7 bases in between. The chain's CDR3 is CASSARNNEKLFF. CDR3 coding DNA: TGTGCCAGCAGTGCCCGGAATAATGAAAAACTGTTTTTT. Filled out from reference TRBV2 and TRBJ1-4, the complete variable domain reads EPEVTQTPSHQVTQMGQEVILRCVPISNHLYFYWYRQILGQKVEFLVSFYNNEISEKSEIFDDQFSVERPDGSNFTLKIRSTKLEDSAMYFCASSARNNEKLFFGSGTQLSVL.

The table lists this clonotype with a few counts. The rearrangement links TRBV4-1 to TRBJ2-7, with a tentative D call TRBD1 (5 bases). Trimming removed 2 bases at V and 0 bases at J, with 8 bases between. This CDR3 comprises 14 residues. Germline CDR1 is MGHRA and CDR2 is YSYEKL. The chain's CDR3 is CASSQWTRSYEQYF. CDR3 DNA sequence: TGCGCCAGCAGCCAATGGACACGCTCCTACGAGCAGTACTTC.

Ten or more counts support this clonotype. V usage is TRBV3-1 and J usage is TRBJ2-7, with D tentatively TRBD1 or TRBD2 (6 bases each). Trimming removed 8 bases at V and 6 bases at J, with 14 bases between. The CDR3 has 12 residues. Germline CDR1 is LGHDT and CDR2 is YNNKEL (reference sequence). The CDR3 coding sequence is TGTGCCAGCGCCGAACAGGGAGGCGAGCAGTACTTC. Its translation is CASAEQGGEQYF.

As for this clonotype: The CDR3 does not end in the conserved phenylalanine or tryptophan, so this is likely a read error. The chain joins TRBV2 to TRBJ1-2, with 7 bases that match TRBD1. J lost 0 bases, V lost 6 bases, and 4 bases had no gene match. The CDR3 spans 14 residues. Germline V gene lookup returns CDR1 SNHLY and CDR2 FYNNEI. DNA of the CDR3: TGTGCCAGCAGGGACGGGACAGCTAACTATGGCTACACCTCC. The encoded protein is CASRDGTANYGYTS.

A note on this clonotype: A much more abundant neighbour one base away suggests this may be a read error. The CDR3 is CASNPILRGEDTEAFF. DNA for the CDR3: TGTGCCAGCAACCCCATCCTTCGGGGGGAAGACACTGAAGCTTTCTTT. This rearrangement joins TRBV12-3 or TRBV12-4 to TRBJ1-1; D might be TRBD1 (5 bases). With 7 bases removed from V and 3 bases from J, the gap between germline ends came to 21 bases. CDR3 size: 16 residues.

This clonotype has a single count. This may stem from a read error, because a much larger clone lies one nucleotide away. V is TRBV25-1 and J is TRBJ1-2; unclear D gene. The germline CDR1 and CDR2 sequences are MGHDK and SYGVNS. This CDR3 is 15 amino acids long. Between the trimmed V and J ends, which lost 8 bases and 7 bases, there was a span of 23 bases. For the CDR3, the DNA is TGTGCCAGCCCACCACCGGGTCAGCCGGGTAGTGGCTACACCTTC. Its translation is CASPPPGQPGSGYTF.

The chain employs TRBV24-1 and TRBJ1-2; maybe TRBD1 (5 bases). The CDR3 contains 11 residues. The germline V gene encodes CDR1 KGHDR and CDR2 SFDVKD. Trimming stripped 12 bases from V and 3 bases from J, with 10 bases between. The CDR3 nucleotides are TGTGCCCCCCGGGGCGACTATGGCTACACCTTC. This gives the protein CAPRGDYGYTF.

Ten or more counts support this clonotype. The chain carries TRBV7-2 and TRBJ2-7; D not certain. Germline V lookup: CDR1 SGHTA, CDR2 FQGNSA. V lost 5 bases to trimming and J lost 3 bases, with 14 bases between them. The CDR3 has 14 amino acids. In nucleotides, the CDR3 is TGTGCCAGCAGCCTCTCCTTGGGCCTCTACGAGCAGTACTTC. Translated: CASSLSLGLYEQYF.

This clonotype was recorded a few times. The chain is built from TRBV5-4 and TRBJ1-3; tentative D call: TRBD1 (5 bases). The germline V gene encodes CDR1 SGHNT and CDR2 YYREEE (reference sequence). CDR3 length: 15 residues. V shed 3 bases and J shed 8 bases, with 18 bases lying between them. As DNA, the CDR3 is TGTGCCAGCAGCTCCGACAGTGTTTTGTGGGACACCATATATTTT. This translates into CASSSDSVLWDTIYF.